The clone carrying this TCR beta chain turned up a few times. Its specificity is unknown. Germline V gene lookup returns CDR1 ENHRY and CDR2 SYGVKD. V was clipped by 7 bases and J by 5 bases; unmatched bases: 8. The CDR3 loop spans 14 amino acids. These data are taken from a study of T cells after yellow fever vaccination. Study-wide background: It was SMART-Seq v4 Ultra Low Input that prepared the fractions with low cell numbers.

TCRdb itself ran the 5' RACE reads through MiXCR, one entry per CDR3 protein. The sample lists 250,000 to 350,000 distinct CDR3 sequences, around 6.8% occurring once. General study points: Peak timing came faster in the weaker secondary response, day 5 versus 15.

This clonotype was sampled from a man younger than 30 who received the YFV17D yellow fever vaccine. This chain joins TRBV10-3 and TRBJ1-1; TRBD1 matches at 9 bases. Sequenced material: PBMCs, taken 45 days after the first yellow fever vaccination. The CDR3 sequence: CAITGTTGGTEAFF. CDR3 nucleotide sequence: TGTGCCATCACGGGAACGACAGGGGGGACTGAAGCTTTCTTT.